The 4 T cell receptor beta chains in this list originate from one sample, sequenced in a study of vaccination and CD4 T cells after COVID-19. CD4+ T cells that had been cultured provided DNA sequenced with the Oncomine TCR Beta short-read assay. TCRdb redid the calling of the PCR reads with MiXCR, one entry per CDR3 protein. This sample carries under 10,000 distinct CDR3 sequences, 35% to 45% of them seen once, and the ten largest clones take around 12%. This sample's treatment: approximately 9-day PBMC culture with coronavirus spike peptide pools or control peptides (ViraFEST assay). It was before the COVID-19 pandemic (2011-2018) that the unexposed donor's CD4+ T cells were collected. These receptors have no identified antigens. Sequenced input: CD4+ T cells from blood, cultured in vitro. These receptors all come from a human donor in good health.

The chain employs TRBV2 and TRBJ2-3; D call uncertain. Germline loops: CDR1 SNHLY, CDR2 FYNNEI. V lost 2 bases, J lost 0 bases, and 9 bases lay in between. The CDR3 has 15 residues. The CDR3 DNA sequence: TGTGCCAGCAGTGAACCATGGGCAAGCACAGATACGCAGTATTTT. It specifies CASSEPWASTDTQYF. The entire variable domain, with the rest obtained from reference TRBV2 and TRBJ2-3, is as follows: EPEVTQTPSHQVTQMGQEVILRCVPISNHLYFYWYRQILGQKVEFLVSFYNNEISEKSEIFDDQFSVERPDGSNFTLKIRSTKLEDSAMYFCASSEPWASTDTQYFGPGTRLTVL.

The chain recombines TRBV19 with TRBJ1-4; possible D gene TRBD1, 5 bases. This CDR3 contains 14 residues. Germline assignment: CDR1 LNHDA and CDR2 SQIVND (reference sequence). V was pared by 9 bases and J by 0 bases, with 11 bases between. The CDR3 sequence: CASRDRSTNEKLFF. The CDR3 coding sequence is TGTGCCAGCCGAGACAGATCAACTAATGAAAAACTGTTTTTT.

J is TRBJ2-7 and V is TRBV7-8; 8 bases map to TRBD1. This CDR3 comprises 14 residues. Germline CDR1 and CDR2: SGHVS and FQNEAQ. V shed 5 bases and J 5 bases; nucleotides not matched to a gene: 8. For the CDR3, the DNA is TGTGCCAGCAGCAGTCGACAGGGGAGTAACGAGCAGTACTTC. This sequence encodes CASSSRQGSNEQYF.

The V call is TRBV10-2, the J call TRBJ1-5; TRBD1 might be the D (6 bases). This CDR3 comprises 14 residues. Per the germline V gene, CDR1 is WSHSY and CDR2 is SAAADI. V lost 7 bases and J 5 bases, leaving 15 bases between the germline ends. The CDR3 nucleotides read TGCGCCAGCAAGGCAGGGGATTCCCATCAGCCCCAGCATTTT. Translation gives CASKAGDSHQPQHF.